This TCR beta chain is drawn from a study of T cell responses to AZD1222 COVID-19 vaccine. Worth noting for this clone: Its specificity is not known.

Libraries were prepared by immunoSEQ multiplex PCR; TCRdb keeps only in-frame clonotypes and omits some of them. The table lists 90,000 to 150,000 clones, approximately 86% of them singletons. General study findings and limits: Close to half of spike-specific TCRs reportedly recognize unmutated variant regions. White British donors predominated, females outnumbered males, and clonal diversity was possibly underestimated.

V was pared by 6 bases and J by 3 bases, with 4 bases of the junction left unmatched. The CDR3 length is 13 residues. Germline V gene sequence: CDR1 SNHLY, CDR2 FYNNEI. Sequenced material: peripheral blood, taken on day 0 of AZD1222 vaccination. The chain joins TRBV2 to TRBJ1-2; 7 nucleotides match TRBD1. The sequence was collected from an adult in good health. This CDR3 reads CASSETGDYGYTF. The CDR3 DNA sequence: TGTGCCAGCAGCGAAACAGGGGACTATGGCTACACCTTC.